This TCR beta chain came from a study of shared T cell receptors in the human thymus. CDR1 and CDR2 (germline): SGHDT, YYEEEE. This CDR3 is 16 amino acids long. The V segment lost 0 bases and the J segment 4 bases; nucleotides outside the gene matches: 8. The protocol was immunoSEQ multiplex PCR, while the TCRdb copy is restricted to in-frame clones and leaves out a portion. Found here are roughly 660,000 clones, roughly 90% of them singletons; the top ten hold approximately 0.01%. The same specimen was also included in a second study, on human thymus T cells. That work states: Those donating were healthy Finnish infants in corrective surgery for congenital heart defects. The source of the thymus tissue was resections taken during corrective heart surgery. Thymic as well as blood repertoires seemed to favor certain V and J genes unevenly.

The V call is TRBV5-6, the J call TRBJ2-5; 8 bases align to TRBD1. This receptor was taken from a boy younger than two with a congenital heart defect. Sequenced: thymocytes. The CDR3: CASSLGPQGALETQYF. The CDR3 DNA is TGTGCCAGCAGCTTGGGGCCCCAGGGGGCCTTAGAGACCCAGTACTTC. The full variable domain, its missing parts supplied by reference TRBV5-6 and TRBJ2-5, is DAGVTQSPTHLIKTRGQQVTLRCSPKSGHDTVSWYQQALGQGPQFIFQYYEEEERQRGNFPDRFSGHQFPNYSSELNVNALLLGDSALYLCASSLGPQGALETQYFGPGTRLLVL.